This T cell receptor (beta chain) is from a study of type 1 and type 2 diabetes patients. Genomic DNA was the PCR template. A primer set of 30 forward and 13 reverse primers amplified the CDR3. MiXCR was run by TCRdb on the multiplex PCR reads, yielding one entry per CDR3 protein. This table holds 270,000 or so distinct CDR3 sequences, more than 45% found once. This clonotype was observed a handful of times. Trimming removed 5 bases from V and 4 bases from J; junction bases left unmatched: 11. The germline V gene has CDR1 LNHNV and CDR2 YYDKDF (reference sequence). The length of the CDR3 is 16 residues. Roughly 10 milliliters of peripheral blood were collected from each participant.

Material: peripheral blood mononuclear cells (PBMCs). V gene TRBV15 combines with J gene TRBJ2-7; 10 nucleotides line up with TRBD1. The sequence was obtained from a man aged 18 to 30 with type 2 diabetes. In DNA, the CDR3 is TGTGCCACCAGCCTTCTCCCCGGGACAGGGGTGTACGAGCAGTACTTC. Its translation is CATSLLPGTGVYEQYF.